This record concerns one T cell receptor (beta chain) sequence. The PCR was carried out with 60 Vbeta primers and 13 Jbeta primers. The assay was immunoSEQ multiplex PCR, and TCRdb's table has in-frame clones only and misses some. The sample gives around 100,000 clones, around three quarters of which show up once; 4.6% is in the top ten. The sample comes from a study of cytomegalovirus exposure and HLA in healthy donors. This receptor was identified in a woman aged 40 to 50 in good health and CMV-seropositive. The sample comprised PBMCs.

CDR3 bases: TGTGCCAGCAGGGCTAGCGGTCGTGGAGGGACCCAGTACTTC. As protein: CASRASGRGGTQYF. The chain links TRBV7-2 to TRBJ2-5; TRBD2 aligns across 7 bases. This CDR3 is 14 amino acids long. V lost 6 bases and J lost 7; bases outside the gene matches: 11. CDR1 and CDR2 (germline): SGHTA, FQGNSA.